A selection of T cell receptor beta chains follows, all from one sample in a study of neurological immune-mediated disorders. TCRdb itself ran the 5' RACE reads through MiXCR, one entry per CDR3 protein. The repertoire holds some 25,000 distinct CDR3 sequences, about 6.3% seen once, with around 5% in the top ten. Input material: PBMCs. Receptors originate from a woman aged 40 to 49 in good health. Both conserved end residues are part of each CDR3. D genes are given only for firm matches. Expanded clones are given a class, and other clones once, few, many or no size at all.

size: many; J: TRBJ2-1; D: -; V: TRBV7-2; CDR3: CASSLAGEQFF; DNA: TGTGCCAGCAGCTTAGCCGGTGAGCAGTTCTTC
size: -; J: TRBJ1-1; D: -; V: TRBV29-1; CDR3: CSSRAGLNTEAFF; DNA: TGCAGCTCGAGGGCAGGTTTGAACACTGAAGCTTTCTTT
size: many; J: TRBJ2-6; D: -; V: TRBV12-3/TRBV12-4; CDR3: CASSLQGSGANVLTF; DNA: TGTGCCAGCAGTTTACAGGGAAGTGGGGCCAACGTCCTGACTTTC
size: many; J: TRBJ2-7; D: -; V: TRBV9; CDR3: CASSPRGGSYEQYF; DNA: TGTGCCAGCAGCCCCAGAGGTGGGTCCTACGAGCAGTACTTC
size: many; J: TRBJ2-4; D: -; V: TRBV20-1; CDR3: CSAQERGQGFRDIQYF; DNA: TGCAGTGCCCAAGAACGGGGGCAGGGGTTTAGAGACATTCAGTACTTC
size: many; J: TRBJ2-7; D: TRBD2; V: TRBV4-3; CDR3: CASSQVDNSGFISTSEQYF; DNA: TGCGCCAGCAGCCAAGTTGATAATAGCGGGTTTATTTCAACTAGTGAGCAGTACTTC
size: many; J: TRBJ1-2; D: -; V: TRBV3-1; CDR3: CASSQVQGGGYTF; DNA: TGTGCCAGCAGCCAAGTCCAGGGAGGTGGCTACACCTTC
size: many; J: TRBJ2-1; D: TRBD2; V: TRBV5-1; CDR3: CASKSGTSYNEQFF; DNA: TGCGCCAGCAAAAGCGGGACCTCTTACAATGAGCAGTTCTTC
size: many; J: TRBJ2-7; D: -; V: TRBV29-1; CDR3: CSSGGVGVEQYF; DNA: TGCAGCTCCGGTGGGGTCGGGGTCGAGCAGTACTTC
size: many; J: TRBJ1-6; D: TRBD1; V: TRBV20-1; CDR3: CSALGQGYNSPLHF; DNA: TGCAGTGCCCTGGGACAGGGTTATAATTCACCCCTCCACTTT
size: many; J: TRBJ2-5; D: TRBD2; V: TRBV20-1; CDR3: CSSQRGGRAEETQYF; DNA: TGCAGTTCCCAGCGGGGCGGGAGGGCCGAGGAGACCCAGTACTTC
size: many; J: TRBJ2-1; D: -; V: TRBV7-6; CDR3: CASSLGNQGQFF; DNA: TGTGCCAGCAGCCTCGGAAATCAGGGGCAGTTCTTC
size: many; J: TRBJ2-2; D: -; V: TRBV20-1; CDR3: CSARDFVKGNTGELFF; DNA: TGCAGTGCTAGAGATTTTGTAAAGGGGAATACCGGGGAGCTGTTTTTT
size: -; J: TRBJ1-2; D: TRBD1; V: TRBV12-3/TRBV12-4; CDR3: CASSPGQGDYGYTF; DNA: TGTGCCAGCAGTCCTGGACAGGGTGACTATGGCTACACCTTC
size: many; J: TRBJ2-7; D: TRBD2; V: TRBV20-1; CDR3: CSAPIGGGAYEQYF; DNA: TGCAGTGCTCCCATCGGGGGGGGTGCCTACGAGCAGTACTTC
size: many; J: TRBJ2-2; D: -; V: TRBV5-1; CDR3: CASSLASGANTGELFF; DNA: TGCGCCAGCAGCTTGGCATCTGGAGCGAACACCGGGGAGCTGTTTTTT
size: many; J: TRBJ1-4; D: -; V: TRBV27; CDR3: CASSFTQTGKLFF; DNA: TGTGCCAGCAGTTTTACCCAAACAGGGAAACTGTTTTTT
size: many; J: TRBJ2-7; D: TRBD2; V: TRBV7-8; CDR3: CASSPAGGEQYF; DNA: TGTGCCAGCAGCCCCGCGGGAGGCGAGCAGTACTTC
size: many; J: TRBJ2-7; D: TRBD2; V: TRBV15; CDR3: CATSRELAGAPHEQYF; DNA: TGTGCCACCAGCAGAGAGCTAGCGGGAGCCCCCCACGAGCAGTACTTC
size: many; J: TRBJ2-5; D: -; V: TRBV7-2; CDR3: CASSRQEGETQYF; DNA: TGTGCCAGCAGCCGACAGGAGGGTGAGACCCAGTACTTC
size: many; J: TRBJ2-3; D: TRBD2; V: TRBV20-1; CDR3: CSAGSGSRDTQYF; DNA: TGCAGTGCGGGGAGCGGGAGTCGGGATACGCAGTATTTT
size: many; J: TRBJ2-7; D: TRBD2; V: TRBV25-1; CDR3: CASSDSGGQYF; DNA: TGTGCCAGCAGTGATTCGGGAGGGCAGTACTTC
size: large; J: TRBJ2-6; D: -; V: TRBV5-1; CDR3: CASSLDATGSGANVLTF; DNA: TGCGCCAGCAGCTTGGACGCCACAGGGTCTGGGGCCAACGTCCTGACTTTC
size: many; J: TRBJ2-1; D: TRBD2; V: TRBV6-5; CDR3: CASSSSGNPYNEQFF; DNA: TGTGCCAGCAGCTCCAGCGGGAACCCCTACAATGAGCAGTTCTTC
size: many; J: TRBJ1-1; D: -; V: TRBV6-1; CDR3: CASSEVYTEAFF; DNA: TGTGCCAGCAGTGAGGTTTACACTGAAGCTTTCTTT
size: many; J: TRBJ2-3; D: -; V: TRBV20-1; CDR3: CSARLSADTQYF; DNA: TGCAGTGCTAGACTTTCGGCAGATACGCAGTATTTT
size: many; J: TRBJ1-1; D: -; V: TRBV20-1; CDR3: CSASKADAFF; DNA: TGCAGTGCTAGTAAAGCAGACGCTTTCTTT
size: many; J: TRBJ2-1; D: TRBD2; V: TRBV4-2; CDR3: CASSQGLAEPNEQFF; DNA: TGTGCCAGCAGCCAAGGCCTAGCGGAACCTAATGAGCAGTTCTTC
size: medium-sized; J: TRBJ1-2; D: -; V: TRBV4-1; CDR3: CASSQAAKALNYGYTF; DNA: TGCGCCAGCAGCCAAGCCGCGAAGGCCCTCAACTATGGCTACACCTTC